This T cell receptor (beta chain) was identified in a study of regulatory T cells in long-lasting Graves disease. Study results and limitations: Owing to a sample size that was small, accuracy may have been reduced.

V shed 5 bases, J shed 9 bases, and the junction held 7 bases outside the gene matches. CDR3 length: 15 amino acids. Germline values: CDR1 SGHTA, CDR2 FQGTGA. This clonotype was detected many times. Antigen specificity is unknown. Time point in this sample: newly diagnosed GD, antithyroid drugs for less than 3 months. Generation of the TCR library employed RNA extracted from PBMCs. To make TCR beta libraries, researchers used iRepertoire HTBI primers and Arm-PCR of CDR3 regions. From the multiplex PCR reads, TCRdb called clonotypes with MiXCR, one entry per CDR3 protein. The table includes more than 400,000 distinct CDR3 sequences, around 15% detected once. These data were also filed under a second study, of T cells in Graves' hyperthyroidism and ophthalmopathy.

This TCR was sampled from a man aged 35 to 55 with Graves disease. This sample comprised peripheral blood mononuclear cells (PBMCs), obtained at new diagnosis, from a patient treated with antithyroid drugs. This chain uses TRBV7-3 with TRBJ2-1; 13 bases match TRBD2. The CDR3 reads CASSPLAGGSGEQFF. CDR3 nucleotide sequence: TGTGCCAGCAGCCCACTAGCGGGAGGGTCGGGTGAGCAGTTCTTC.